Listed below are T cell receptor beta chains from one sample, sequenced in a study of T cell responses to AZD1222 COVID-19 vaccine. Sequenced by immunoSEQ multiplex PCR; TCRdb stores in-frame clones only, minus some. The profile shows 120,000 or so clones, around 84% of them singletons. The sample was peripheral blood, taken 28 days after the second AZD1222 dose. These receptors all stem from an adult who received the AZD1222 COVID-19 vaccine. The CDR3 runs from the conserved cysteine through the conserved F or W. The order of the fields is J gene, D gene, clone size, V gene, CDR3 DNA, CDR3 protein. D genes are given only for firm matches. Size is stated for part of the rows, as once, few or many counts, or as a class when the clone is expanded.

j_call: TRBJ1-1; d_call: -; clone_size: -; v_call: TRBV6-1; cdr3_nt: TGTGCCAGCAGTGAAGCTCCGGGACCCGGGGGCACTGAAGCTTTCTTT; cdr3_aa: CASSEAPGPGGTEAFF
j_call: TRBJ1-2; d_call: -; clone_size: -; v_call: TRBV19; cdr3_nt: TGTGCCAGTAGTATAGAGGGAGGCTACTATGGCTACACCTTC; cdr3_aa: CASSIEGGYYGYTF
j_call: TRBJ2-1; d_call: -; clone_size: -; v_call: TRBV28; cdr3_nt: TGTGCCAGCAGTTTCGTGGGCGTCGGCTCCTACAATGAGCAGTTCTTC; cdr3_aa: CASSFVGVGSYNEQFF
j_call: TRBJ1-2; d_call: TRBD1; clone_size: -; v_call: TRBV18; cdr3_nt: TGTGCCAGCTCACAATCCCAGGGGGACTATGGCTACACCTTC; cdr3_aa: CASSQSQGDYGYTF
j_call: TRBJ2-1; d_call: TRBD1; clone_size: -; v_call: TRBV24-1; cdr3_nt: TGTGCCACCAGTGATGTAGAAAACAGGGGGCGTTGGAATGAGCAGTTCTTC; cdr3_aa: CATSDVENRGRWNEQFF
j_call: TRBJ2-3; d_call: -; clone_size: -; v_call: TRBV7-3; cdr3_nt: TGTGCCAGCAGCGAGGGGGTGGCAGTCACAGATACGCAGTATTTT; cdr3_aa: CASSEGVAVTDTQYF
j_call: TRBJ2-2; d_call: -; clone_size: once; v_call: TRBV5-4; cdr3_nt: TGTGCCAGCAGCCTCAACACCGGGGAGCTGTTTTTT; cdr3_aa: CASSLNTGELFF
j_call: TRBJ1-5; d_call: TRBD1; clone_size: -; v_call: TRBV9; cdr3_nt: TGTGCCAGCAGCGCCTCGGACAGGAATCAGCCCCAGCATTTT; cdr3_aa: CASSASDRNQPQHF
j_call: TRBJ2-7; d_call: -; clone_size: -; v_call: TRBV7-7; cdr3_nt: TGTGCTAGCAGCTTGGGGGAAAGCTACGAGCAGTACTTC; cdr3_aa: CASSLGESYEQYF
j_call: TRBJ1-2; d_call: -; clone_size: -; v_call: TRBV7-3; cdr3_nt: TGTGCCAGCAGCCTTTCGATGGGGGCCGAGGGCTACACCTTC; cdr3_aa: CASSLSMGAEGYTF
j_call: TRBJ1-5; d_call: TRBD1; clone_size: -; v_call: TRBV5-1; cdr3_nt: TGCGCCAGCAGCTTGGAGACAGGGGGCAATCAGCCCCAGCATTTT; cdr3_aa: CASSLETGGNQPQHF
j_call: TRBJ1-5; d_call: -; clone_size: -; v_call: TRBV5-5; cdr3_nt: TGTGCCAGCAGCTTGTTTAGTTCCGCGGATCAGCCCCAGCATTTT; cdr3_aa: CASSLFSSADQPQHF
j_call: TRBJ1-1; d_call: -; clone_size: few; v_call: TRBV2; cdr3_nt: TGTGCCAGCAGTGAAAGTGTGAACACTGAAGCTTTCTTT; cdr3_aa: CASSESVNTEAFF
j_call: TRBJ2-2; d_call: -; clone_size: -; v_call: TRBV4-3; cdr3_nt: TGCGCCAGCAGCCAGCTACACCAGGGAATCGGGGAGCTGTTTTTT; cdr3_aa: CASSQLHQGIGELFF
j_call: TRBJ1-6; d_call: TRBD1; clone_size: -; v_call: TRBV5-4; cdr3_nt: TGTGCCAGCAGCTCCCCGGGAGGGACAGGGGGCTTGAGGAGTTCACCCCTCCACTTT; cdr3_aa: CASSSPGGTGGLRSSPLHF
j_call: TRBJ1-1; d_call: -; clone_size: -; v_call: TRBV6-5; cdr3_nt: TGTGCCAGCATTAGAGGGGCTGAAGCTTTCTTT; cdr3_aa: CASIRGAEAFF
j_call: TRBJ1-2; d_call: -; clone_size: -; v_call: TRBV24-1; cdr3_nt: TGTGCCACCAGTGACCCCCGGAGGACTGGCTACACCTTC; cdr3_aa: CATSDPRRTGYTF
j_call: TRBJ1-6; d_call: -; clone_size: -; v_call: TRBV19; cdr3_nt: TGTGCCACCGGGACCACTTATAATTCACCCCTCCACTTT; cdr3_aa: CATGTTYNSPLHF
j_call: TRBJ1-1; d_call: -; clone_size: -; v_call: TRBV9; cdr3_nt: TGTGCCAGCAGCGTGGGTAGGGGAGGGGACACTGAAGCTTTCTTT; cdr3_aa: CASSVGRGGDTEAFF
j_call: TRBJ1-2; d_call: -; clone_size: -; v_call: TRBV7-9; cdr3_nt: TGTGCCAGCAGCCCCCGGGCCCAGGGGCCTAACTATGGCTACACCTTC; cdr3_aa: CASSPRAQGPNYGYTF
j_call: TRBJ2-5; d_call: TRBD2; clone_size: -; v_call: TRBV5-4; cdr3_nt: TGTGCCAGCAGCGTAAGCGGGGGTGGAGAGACCCAGTACTTC; cdr3_aa: CASSVSGGGETQYF
j_call: TRBJ2-7; d_call: -; clone_size: few; v_call: TRBV2; cdr3_nt: TGTGCCAGCAAAGACGACGAGCAGTACTTC; cdr3_aa: CASKDDEQYF
j_call: TRBJ2-7; d_call: -; clone_size: -; v_call: TRBV6-6; cdr3_nt: TGTGCCAGCAGTTTCCGGGACGACTCCTACGAGCAGTACTTC; cdr3_aa: CASSFRDDSYEQYF
j_call: TRBJ2-3; d_call: TRBD1; clone_size: -; v_call: TRBV5-5; cdr3_nt: TGTGCCAGCAGCTTGGCCGGACAGGGAAACACAGATACGCAGTATTTT; cdr3_aa: CASSLAGQGNTDTQYF
j_call: TRBJ1-2; d_call: TRBD1; clone_size: -; v_call: TRBV5-1; cdr3_nt: TGCGCCAGCAGCTACTCCGGGACAGGGGGCCACTATGGCTACACCTTC; cdr3_aa: CASSYSGTGGHYGYTF
j_call: TRBJ2-5; d_call: TRBD1; clone_size: once; v_call: TRBV9; cdr3_nt: TGTGCCAGCAGCGTAGCGACAGGGTCTGAGGAGACCCAGTACTTC; cdr3_aa: CASSVATGSEETQYF
j_call: TRBJ1-1; d_call: TRBD1; clone_size: -; v_call: TRBV5-1; cdr3_nt: TGCGCCAGCAGCTTGTGGACAGGGCCTGAGAACACTGAAGCTTTCTTT; cdr3_aa: CASSLWTGPENTEAFF
j_call: TRBJ1-5; d_call: -; clone_size: once; v_call: TRBV28; cdr3_nt: TGTGCCAGCGGGGGGGTGAGCAATCAGCCCCAGCATTTT; cdr3_aa: CASGGVSNQPQHF
j_call: TRBJ1-6; d_call: -; clone_size: few; v_call: TRBV30; cdr3_nt: TGTGCCTTCACCCAGAGCTCCTATAATTCACCCCTCCACTTT; cdr3_aa: CAFTQSSYNSPLHF
j_call: TRBJ2-5; d_call: TRBD1; clone_size: few; v_call: TRBV3-1/TRBV3-2; cdr3_nt: TGTGCCAGCAGCCCTTGGGACAGGGTGGACCAAGAGACCCAGTACTTC; cdr3_aa: CASSPWDRVDQETQYF
j_call: TRBJ2-1; d_call: TRBD2; clone_size: -; v_call: TRBV7-3; cdr3_nt: TGTGCCAGCAGCTTAAACCTCGGGGGGGCCCTCAATGAGCAGTTCTTC; cdr3_aa: CASSLNLGGALNEQFF
j_call: TRBJ2-7; d_call: TRBD2; clone_size: -; v_call: TRBV10-2; cdr3_nt: TGCGCCAGCAGTAAAGCGGGGAAGCCCTACGAGCAGTACTTC; cdr3_aa: CASSKAGKPYEQYF
j_call: TRBJ2-1; d_call: -; clone_size: -; v_call: TRBV7-9; cdr3_nt: TGTGCCAGCAGCTTAGGGGGGCTGATCTACAATGAGCAGTTCTTC; cdr3_aa: CASSLGGLIYNEQFF
j_call: TRBJ2-7; d_call: -; clone_size: -; v_call: TRBV6-5; cdr3_nt: TGTGCCAGCAGTTACGACTTGGAACGGGGACGCTACGAGCAGTACTTC; cdr3_aa: CASSYDLERGRYEQYF
j_call: TRBJ1-3; d_call: -; clone_size: -; v_call: TRBV15; cdr3_nt: TGTGCCACCAGCTCCCCAGGGAGTCTGGGAAACACCATATATTTT; cdr3_aa: CATSSPGSLGNTIYF
j_call: TRBJ1-4; d_call: TRBD1; clone_size: -; v_call: TRBV10-2; cdr3_nt: TGCGCCAGCGATCCTTTAGACAGGGTAGGTGAAAAACTGTTTTTT; cdr3_aa: CASDPLDRVGEKLFF
j_call: TRBJ1-5; d_call: -; clone_size: -; v_call: TRBV19; cdr3_nt: TGTGCCAGTAGTCCCTGGATCAATCAGCCCCAGCATTTT; cdr3_aa: CASSPWINQPQHF
j_call: TRBJ2-7; d_call: TRBD1; clone_size: -; v_call: TRBV5-1; cdr3_nt: TGCGCCAGCAGCCCCGGACAGGGGGTTGTCTACGAGCAGTACTTC; cdr3_aa: CASSPGQGVVYEQYF
j_call: TRBJ2-2; d_call: -; clone_size: -; v_call: TRBV28; cdr3_nt: TGTGCCAGCACCCCGGGGAAGCTACCGAACACCGGGGAGCTGTTTTTT; cdr3_aa: CASTPGKLPNTGELFF
j_call: TRBJ1-2; d_call: TRBD1; clone_size: -; v_call: TRBV6-2/TRBV6-3; cdr3_nt: TGTGCCAGCAGCCAAAGGACAGGAGACGACTATGGCTACACCTTC; cdr3_aa: CASSQRTGDDYGYTF
j_call: TRBJ1-5; d_call: -; clone_size: once; v_call: TRBV19; cdr3_nt: TGTGCCAGTAGTATCCCACATCAGCCCCAGCATTTT; cdr3_aa: CASSIPHQPQHF